This TCR beta chain emerged from a study of identical twins. TCRdb passed the 5' RACE reads through MiXCR, listing each CDR3 protein once. Here the sample spans about 340,000 distinct CDR3 sequences, about 12% being singletons. This sample was shared with a second study, whose subject was yellow fever vaccine responses in identical twins.

This TCR came from a woman aged 18-29 years in good health. The sample consisted of CD8+ T cells sorted from blood.

The CDR3 DNA reads as TGTGCCAGCAGCTTGGCTTCTAGCGGGTTTTACAATGAGCAGTTCTTC. This gives the protein CASSLASSGFYNEQFF. The genes are TRBV5-6 and TRBJ2-1; 8 nucleotides line up with TRBD2. V gave up 0 bases and J gave up 4 bases; unmatched junction bases: 6. The CDR3 runs to 16 residues. Germline V gives CDR1 SGHDT, CDR2 YYEEEE.